Listed here are 11 T cell receptor beta chains from one sample, sequenced in a study of radiation and T cells in renal cell carcinoma. Indicated time point: baseline pretreatment blood. Specified treatment: 15 Gy SBRT to primary tumor, nephrectomy 4 weeks later. Produced via immunoSEQ multiplex PCR; TCRdb's table is partial and in-frame only. The data show 130,000 or so clones, approximately 87% seen once. Source: blood, taken from a patient whose treatment included radiotherapy and nephrectomy. The receptor source for this set is a woman aged 45 to 65 with renal cell carcinoma.

The chain uses TRBV30 and TRBJ1-1, with D unresolved. V was trimmed by 4 bases and J by 3 bases, leaving 6 bases between them. This CDR3 comprises 11 residues. Germline CDR1 GTSNPN, CDR2 SVGIG (reference sequence). The chain's CDR3 is CAWNRDTEAFF. The CDR3 coding sequence is TGTGCCTGGAACAGAGACACTGAAGCTTTCTTT.

The DNA for the CDR3 is TGCGCCAGCAGCCTTTCAAGGGACAGTCAAGAGACCCAGTACTTC. Protein sequence: CASSLSRDSQETQYF. The chain carries TRBV4-1 and TRBJ2-5; TRBD1 matches at 7 bases. The CDR3 spans 15 residues. V was clipped by 4 bases and J by 2 bases; unmatched bases: 7. CDR1 and CDR2 from the germline V gene are MGHRA and YSYEKL.

The chain couples TRBV9 to TRBJ2-1; 10 bases agree with TRBD2. Losses at the gene ends were 4 bases for V and 4 bases for J; bases not matched to a gene: 8. The CDR3 consists of 16 residues. Germline V gene lookup returns CDR1 SGDLS and CDR2 YYNGEE. Here the CDR3 reads CASSPTGTSVYNEQFF. Here the CDR3 DNA reads TGTGCCAGCAGCCCAACCGGGACTAGCGTATACAATGAGCAGTTCTTC.

The rearrangement uses TRBV10-1 and TRBJ1-1; 7 bases are a match to TRBD1. V shed 5 bases, J shed 1 base, and the junction held 7 bases outside the gene matches. The germline gives CDR1 WNHNN, CDR2 SYGVQD (reference sequence). The CDR3 spans 15 residues. CDR3 sequence: CASSNRGGGNTEAFF. The CDR3 region has the DNA TGCGCCAGCAGTAACAGGGGAGGAGGGAACACTGAAGCTTTCTTT.

The rearrangement joins TRBV28 to TRBJ1-1, with no clear D. The V end lost 4 bases, the J end lost 8 bases, and 11 bases lay between the germline ends. Germline CDR1 and CDR2: MDHEN and SYDVKM. CDR3 size: 12 residues. This chain's CDR3 is CASSSPPGEAFF. As DNA, the CDR3 is TGTGCCAGCAGTTCCCCGCCGGGGGAAGCTTTCTTT. Drawing the rest from reference TRBV28 and TRBJ1-1, the complete variable domain is DVKVTQSSRYLVKRTGEKVFLECVQDMDHENMFWYRQDPGLGLRLIYFSYDVKMKEKGDIPEGYSVSREKKERFSLILESASTNQTSMYLCASSSPPGEAFFGQGTRLTVV.

V gene TRBV4-1 combines with J gene TRBJ2-7; the match to TRBD2 covers 8 bases. The CDR3 is 16 amino acids. Germline lookup yields CDR1 MGHRA and CDR2 YSYEKL. V gave up 4 bases and J gave up 4 bases; unmatched junction bases: 12. CDR3 protein: CASSLVAGLVSYEQYF. The CDR3 DNA reads as TGCGCCAGCAGCCTCGTCGCGGGACTAGTTTCTTACGAGCAGTACTTC.

The genes are TRBV7-2 and TRBJ2-6; D is undetermined. V shed 6 bases and J shed 0 bases, with 12 bases lying between them. CDR3 length equals 16 residues. CDR1 and CDR2 (germline): SGHTA, FQGNSA. The CDR3 spells CASRTPTPSGANVLTF. CDR3 sequence (DNA): TGTGCCAGCAGGACTCCGACGCCCTCTGGGGCCAACGTCCTGACTTTC.

The count of this clone is one. The chain has TRBV4-3 and TRBJ2-3; possibly TRBD2 for D (6 bases). This CDR3 is 15 amino acids long. Germline loops: CDR1 LGHNA, CDR2 YSLEER. V dropped 5 bases and J dropped 0 bases, with 12 bases sitting between them. The CDR3 protein is CASSLAGTSTDTQYF. CDR3 DNA: TGCGCCAGCAGCTTAGCCGGGACTAGCACAGATACGCAGTATTTT.

This rearrangement joins TRBV10-3 to TRBJ2-3, with D possibly matching TRBD2 (6 bases). CDR3 length: 15 residues. Germline CDR1 reads ENHRY; CDR2 reads SYGVKD. V gave up 0 bases and J gave up 6 bases, with 13 bases separating them. The CDR3 nucleotides read TGTGCCATCAGTGAGTCTGGGGGAGGATCGGATACGCAGTATTTT. This sequence encodes CAISESGGGSDTQYF.

The V call is TRBV25-1, the J call TRBJ2-5, with 10 bases aligning to TRBD1. The germline V gene encodes CDR1 MGHDK and CDR2 SYGVNS. V dropped 5 bases and J dropped 2; count of bases not matched to a gene: 5. The CDR3 is 15 residues long. The CDR3 protein is CASSKGTGVQETQYF. Written as DNA, the CDR3 is TGTGCCAGCAGTAAAGGGACAGGGGTTCAAGAGACCCAGTACTTC.

As to this clone: The same CDR3 is also encoded by other DNA sequences in this sample. The chain recombines TRBV7-2 with TRBJ2-3, with a tentative D call TRBD1 (5 bases). Germline V gene lookup returns CDR1 SGHTA and CDR2 FQGNSA. With 5 bases removed from V and 6 bases from J, the gap between germline ends came to 12 bases. CDR3 size: 13 residues. CDR3: CASSQQGADTQYF. CDR3 sequence (DNA): TGTGCCAGCAGCCAGCAGGGTGCGGATACGCAGTATTTT.